The rows below give T cell receptor beta chains drawn from one sample of a study of T cell responses to AZD1222 COVID-19 vaccine. Sequencing was performed with immunoSEQ multiplex PCR; in TCRdb, only in-frame clones are kept and a portion is missing. Of approximately 65,000 clones in the sample, about 90% were seen once. The source material was peripheral blood, sampled on day 0 of AZD1222 vaccination. Receptors originate from an adult in good health. Each CDR3 is given with its conserved first and last residue. The D gene is left open where the match is weak. Size values are once, few and many counts, or a class for expanded clones, and some rows have none.

j_call d_call clone_size v_call cdr3_nt cdr3_aa
TRBJ2-1 . once TRBV11-2 TGTGCCAGCAGCTTAGACGGGACACCAGACAATGAGCAGTTCTTC CASSLDGTPDNEQFF
TRBJ2-1 TRBD2 . TRBV7-9 TGTGCCAGCAGCGCGACTAGCGTTGAGCAGTTCTTC CASSATSVEQFF
TRBJ2-1 . . TRBV2 TGTGCCAGCAAACAGGGACCCTACAATGAGCAGTTCTTC CASKQGPYNEQFF
TRBJ2-3 TRBD2 . TRBV7-2 TGTGCCAGCAGCTTAAGCGGGAGCGGTGGAGATACGCAGTATTTT CASSLSGSGGDTQYF
TRBJ1-6 . . TRBV28 TGTGCCAGCAGTTTTAGGAGGAGGGGTAATAATTCACCCCTCCACTTT CASSFRRRGNNSPLHF
TRBJ2-4 . once TRBV2 TGTGCCAGCAGTGATCGGACACCTAAAAACATTCAGTACTTC CASSDRTPKNIQYF
TRBJ2-1 . . TRBV14 TGTGCCAGCAGCCAAGAAAAGTGGGACTACAATGAGCAGTTCTTC CASSQEKWDYNEQFF
TRBJ1-3 . . TRBV19 TGTGCCAGTAGTATGGTACACTCTGGAAACACCATATATTTT CASSMVHSGNTIYF
TRBJ2-1 . once TRBV11-2 TGTGCCAGCAGCTTAGTATCCATAAGGCTATTCTCCTACAATGAGCAGTTCTTC CASSLVSIRLFSYNEQFF
TRBJ1-6 . . TRBV14 TGTGCCAGCAGCCCCTTTCTTAATTCACCCCTCCACTTT CASSPFLNSPLHF
TRBJ1-4 . . TRBV6-6 TGTGCCAGCAGGACGGCACGAAAGCTGTTTTTT CASRTARKLFF
TRBJ2-1 . once TRBV6-4 TGTGCCAGCAGTGACGCGGGGCGAGATGAGCAGTTCTTC CASSDAGRDEQFF
TRBJ1-1 . . TRBV7-2 TGTGCCAGCAGCTTAGGGGCTTCCCAGAACACTGAAGCTTTCTTT CASSLGASQNTEAFF
TRBJ2-5 TRBD1 . TRBV9 TGTGCCAGCAGCGTATCCGGGACAGGGGGCGAGGAGACCCAGTACTTC CASSVSGTGGEETQYF
TRBJ2-7 . . TRBV11-2 TGTGCCAGCAGCCTGACTAGAAACTACGAGCAGTACTTC CASSLTRNYEQYF
TRBJ1-2 . once TRBV11-1 TGTGCCAGCAGCTTAGGGGGAGATGGCTACACCTTC CASSLGGDGYTF
TRBJ2-1 . . TRBV7-3 TGTGCCAGCAGCCGAGCGGACTTTCCGCAGTTCTTC CASSRADFPQFF
TRBJ1-1 . . TRBV10-1 TGCGCCAGCAGTACAGGACGGCAGAACACTGAAGCTTTCTTT CASSTGRQNTEAFF
TRBJ2-4 . . TRBV7-2 TGTGCCAGCAGTGGGACTCGGATTAACAAAAACATTCAGTACTTC CASSGTRINKNIQYF
TRBJ2-6 TRBD1 . TRBV19 TGTGCCAGTAGTAACAGGGGGCGCAATTCTGGGGCCAACGTCCTGACTTTC CASSNRGRNSGANVLTF
TRBJ1-4 . . TRBV7-9 TGTGCCAGCAGCCAGGACCTCGGAGGTGAAAAACTGTTTTTT CASSQDLGGEKLFF
TRBJ1-3 . . TRBV11-2 TGTGCCAGCAGCTTAGTAGAGGACGCGAGCTCTGGAAACACCATATATTTT CASSLVEDASSGNTIYF
TRBJ1-3 . . TRBV5-8 TGTGCCAGCAGCTGGGACCCCGGACTCGGAAGAAACACCATATATTTT CASSWDPGLGRNTIYF
TRBJ2-7 . . TRBV6-5 TGTGCCAGTGGGGGGGCAGGGTTCCCCTACGAGCAGTACTTC CASGGAGFPYEQYF
TRBJ1-1 . . TRBV21-1 TGTGCCAGCCCTCCGAATGGCCAGACCTTCAACATGAACACTGAAGCTTTCTTT CASPPNGQTFNMNTEAFF
TRBJ2-1 . . TRBV6-2/TRBV6-3 TGTGCCAGCAGTTACTATGCGGGAAGTCAGGGGAATGAGCAGTTCTTC CASSYYAGSQGNEQFF
TRBJ2-1 . . TRBV27 TGTGCCAGCAAAACCTCGGCCCGCTACAATGAGCAGTTCTTC CASKTSARYNEQFF
TRBJ2-7 TRBD2 . TRBV27 TGTGCCAGCAGTTTACGGGCTAGCGGACTCTTTGGGGCTACCTACGAGCAGTACTTC CASSLRASGLFGATYEQYF
TRBJ2-1 TRBD2 . TRBV5-4 TGTGCCAGCAGCTGGGGAGGGAGTGATGAGCAGTTCTTC CASSWGGSDEQFF
TRBJ1-4 . medium-sized TRBV5-6 TGTGCCAGCAGCGTGAGCGTATTGAGTGAAAAACTGTTTTTT CASSVSVLSEKLFF
TRBJ2-7 . . TRBV2 TGTGCCAGCAGTGAAGTGGGAACGGAGTACTTC CASSEVGTEYF
TRBJ1-2 . . TRBV19 TGTGCCAGTAGAGCAGACTTCTATGGCTACACCTTC CASRADFYGYTF
TRBJ2-6 . once TRBV19 TGTGCCAGTAGTATTTGGAGCAACTCTGGGGCCAACGTCCTGACTTTC CASSIWSNSGANVLTF
TRBJ1-3 TRBD1 few TRBV5-1 TGCGCCAGCAGCCTACCCGGGACAGGCTCTGGAAACACCATATATTTT CASSLPGTGSGNTIYF
TRBJ2-5 TRBD2 . TRBV12-5 TGTGCTAGGGTCCCCAGGACTAGCGACCGGAAGACCCAGTACTTC CARVPRTSDRKTQYF
TRBJ2-4 . . TRBV12-3/TRBV12-4 TGTGCCAGCAGCATAGCAGAAAACATTCAGTACTTC CASSIAENIQYF
TRBJ2-7 . . TRBV18 TGTGCCAGCTCACCACTTACCTACGAGCAGTACTTC CASSPLTYEQYF
TRBJ2-1 TRBD1 . TRBV12-5 TGTGCTAGTGGTTTGGTGGGACAGGGGTACAATGAGCAGTTCTTC CASGLVGQGYNEQFF
TRBJ2-7 TRBD2 . TRBV27 TGTGCCAGCAGCTTAGCGGGAGCACACGAGCAGTACTTC CASSLAGAHEQYF
TRBJ2-2 TRBD2 few TRBV2 TGTGCCAGCAAAGCCGGGACTACCGACACCGGGGAGCTGTTTTTT CASKAGTTDTGELFF
TRBJ1-3 . . TRBV19 TGTGCCAGTAGTACCGGGACCCAGCCTATCTCTGGAAACACCATATATTTT CASSTGTQPISGNTIYF
TRBJ1-2 . . TRBV19 TGTGCCAGTACTATGACAGTGTCTAACTATGGCTACACCTTC CASTMTVSNYGYTF
TRBJ2-7 . . TRBV6-2/TRBV6-3 TGTGCCAGCAGTTACTCGATTGAGAGGGCGGTAAAGAACGAGCAGTACTTC CASSYSIERAVKNEQYF
TRBJ2-7 . . TRBV30 TGTGCCTGGAGTAGGGGGAACCTACTCTACGAGCAGTACTTC CAWSRGNLLYEQYF
TRBJ2-1 . few TRBV2 TGTGCCAGCAGTGAAGATTGGGGTGAGCAGTTCTTC CASSEDWGEQFF
TRBJ1-5 . once TRBV29-1 TGCAGCGTTCGGCCGGGACCAGGCAATCAGCCCCAGCATTTT CSVRPGPGNQPQHF
TRBJ2-7 TRBD2 . TRBV6-4 TGTGCCAGTAGATTCGGGACTAGCGGGAGGGCTTCCTACGAGCAGTACTTC CASRFGTSGRASYEQYF
TRBJ1-5 . . TRBV24-1 TGTGCCACCAGTCCCGGACGGTATAGCAATCAGCCCCAGCATTTT CATSPGRYSNQPQHF